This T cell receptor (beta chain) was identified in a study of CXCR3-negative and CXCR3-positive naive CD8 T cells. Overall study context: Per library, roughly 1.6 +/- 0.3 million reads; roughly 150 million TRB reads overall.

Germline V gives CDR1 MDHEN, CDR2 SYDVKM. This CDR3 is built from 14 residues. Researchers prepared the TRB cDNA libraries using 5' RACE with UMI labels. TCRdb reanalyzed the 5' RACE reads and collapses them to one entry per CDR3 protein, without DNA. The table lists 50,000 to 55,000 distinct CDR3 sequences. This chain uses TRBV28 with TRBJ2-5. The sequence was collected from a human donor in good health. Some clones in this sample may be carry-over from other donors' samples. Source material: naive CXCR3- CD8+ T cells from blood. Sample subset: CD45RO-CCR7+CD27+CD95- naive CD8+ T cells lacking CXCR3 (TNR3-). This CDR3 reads CASSFYWTKETQYF.